This T cell receptor (beta chain) was identified during a study of blood T cell repertoires in COVID-19. Turning to the study itself: There were acute and convalescent COVID-19 samples, and they came from the United States, Italy and Spain.

Germline CDR1 WSHSY, CDR2 SAAADI. The length of the CDR3 is 15 residues. Germline trimming cut 5 bases from V and 5 bases from J; bases unmatched to any gene: 7. As handled by the study authors: Amplification of reference gene primers provided the estimated nucleated cell counts. Profiled with immunoSEQ multiplex PCR; TCRdb holds only in-frame clones, not every one. The V and J calls and clone size are taken from that table; D and trimming were inferred from the DNA. The repertoire holds over 60,000 clones, with 82% as singletons. V gene TRBV10-2 combines with J gene TRBJ2-2; TRBD1 matches at 8 bases. The receptor comes from a woman of 80 years or more with acute or convalescent COVID-19. What was sequenced was peripheral blood. The CDR3 region has the DNA TGCGCCAGCAGTAAGGACAGGGTAGGGACCGGGGAGCTGTTTTTT. Protein sequence: CASSKDRVGTGELFF.